This T cell receptor beta chain came from a study of shared clonotypes between healthy human individuals. The table came from immunoSEQ multiplex PCR; TCRdb's copy has only in-frame clones and leaves some out. The sample consists of 1,400,000 or so clones, less than 99% of them appearing once. The sequence was collected from a man aged 25 to 45 in good health. Sequencing input: naive CD4+ T cells sorted from blood. Subset specified: CD45RA+ positively selected.

CDR3 sequence: CASSNLLADSYNEQFF. CDR3 bases: TGTGCCAGCAGTAACCTACTAGCGGACTCCTACAATGAGCAGTTCTTC. The chain employs TRBV6-6 and TRBJ2-1, with 8 bases aligning to TRBD2. This CDR3 has 16 amino acids. Germline CDR1 is MNHNY and CDR2 is SVGAGI (reference sequence). With 5 bases clipped from V and 0 bases from J, the junction kept 6 bases outside the gene matches.